This TCR beta chain was recovered during a study of T cell responses to AZD1222 COVID-19 vaccine. General observations from the study: Within unmutated variant regions lay the reported targets of nearly half of spike-specific TCRs. In a largely white British group with more females than males, clonal diversity was possibly underestimated. Two doses of AZD1222 preceded a rise in Spike-specific TCR breadth and depth.

Germline V gene data show CDR1 as LGHNT and CDR2 as FRNRAP. V lost 2 bases to trimming and J lost 5 bases, with 18 bases between them. The CDR3 loop spans 16 amino acids. Clones were sequenced by immunoSEQ multiplex PCR, and TCRdb holds only the in-frame ones, with some missing. The table shows roughly 160,000 clones, with 88% occurring only once. In the case of this clone: Its antigen is unknown.

Here the sequenced sample was peripheral blood, taken on day 0 of AZD1222 vaccination. This chain joins TRBV12-5 and TRBJ1-1; possible D gene TRBD1, 5 bases. The TCR was taken from an adult in good health. This CDR3 is CASGLNPVGGGTEAFF. In nucleotides, the CDR3 is TGTGCTAGTGGTTTGAACCCCGTGGGGGGAGGAACTGAAGCTTTCTTT.